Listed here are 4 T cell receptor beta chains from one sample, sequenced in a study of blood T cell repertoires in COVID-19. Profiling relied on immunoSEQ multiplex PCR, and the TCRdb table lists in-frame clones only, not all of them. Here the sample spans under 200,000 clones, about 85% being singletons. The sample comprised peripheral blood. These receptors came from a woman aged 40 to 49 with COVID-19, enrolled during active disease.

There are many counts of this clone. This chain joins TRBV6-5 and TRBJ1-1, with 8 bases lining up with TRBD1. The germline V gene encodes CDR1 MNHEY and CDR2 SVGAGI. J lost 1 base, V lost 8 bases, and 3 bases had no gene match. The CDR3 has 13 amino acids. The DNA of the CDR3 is TGTGCCAGCGGGACAGGAGCGAACACTGAAGCTTTCTTT. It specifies CASGTGANTEAFF.

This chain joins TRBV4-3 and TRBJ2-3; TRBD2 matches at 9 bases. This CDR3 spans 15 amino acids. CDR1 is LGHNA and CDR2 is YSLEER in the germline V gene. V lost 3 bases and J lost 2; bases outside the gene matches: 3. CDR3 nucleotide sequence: TGCGCCAGCAGCCAGATGGGACTAGCCACAGATACGCAGTATTTT. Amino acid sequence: CASSQMGLATDTQYF.

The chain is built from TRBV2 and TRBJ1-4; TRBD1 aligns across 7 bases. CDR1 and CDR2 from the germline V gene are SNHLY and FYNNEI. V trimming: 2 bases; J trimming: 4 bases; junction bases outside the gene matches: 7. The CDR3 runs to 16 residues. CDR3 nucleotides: TGTGCCAGCAGTGAAAGTGGGACAGTGAATAATGAAAAACTGTTTTTT. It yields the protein CASSESGTVNNEKLFF.

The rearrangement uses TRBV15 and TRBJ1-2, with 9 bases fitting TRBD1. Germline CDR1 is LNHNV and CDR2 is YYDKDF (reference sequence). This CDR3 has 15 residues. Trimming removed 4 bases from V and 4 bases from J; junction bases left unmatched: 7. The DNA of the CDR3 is TGTGCCACCAGCATTAGAGGGACAGGGTCCTATGGCTACACCTTC. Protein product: CATSIRGTGSYGYTF.